The present T cell receptor beta chain was sequenced within a study of T cells in Graves' hyperthyroidism and ophthalmopathy. Among the patients, aged 18 to 65, hyperthyroidism was newly diagnosed and had lasted under 2 months. This sample holds PBMCs from roughly 10 ml fresh peripheral blood. Regions amplified from RNA transcripts were the TCR beta CDR3 regions. In the first-round RT-PCR of the TCR CDR3, the HTBI primer set was used. TCRdb reanalysed the multiplex PCR reads using MiXCR and keeps one entry per CDR3 protein. The profile shows 300,000 to 400,000 distinct CDR3 sequences, roughly 14% of them singletons. The V end lost 2 bases, the J end lost 4 bases, and 22 bases lay between the germline ends. The CDR3 spans 17 residues. The germline V gene encodes CDR1 DFQATT and CDR2 SNEGSKA (reference sequence).

The sample consisted of blood. This clonotype was obtained from a woman between 55 and 75 years old with Graves' hyperthyroidism. V is TRBV20-1 and J is TRBJ2-3; D unresolved. The CDR3 is CSARPPLTTSQPDTQYF. CDR3 in DNA: TGCAGTGCTAGACCCCCATTAACTACTTCCCAACCAGATACGCAGTATTTT.